This T cell receptor (beta chain) came from a study of identical twins (dated by TCRdb to the mid-2010s). Describing the broader study: To test whether fetal clonotypes persist, the study used deep sequencing on TCR alpha and beta repertoires from monozygotic twins, unrelated adults of various ages, and cord blood. Replicate twin experiments were performed at different times using different library preparation protocols to rule out contamination.

Including cysteine and phenylalanine, the CDR3 has 15 amino acids. Kept here is only the CDR3 DNA, which spans 45 bases and is read in frame from base 1. The germline V gene (reference sequence) supplies CDR1 LNHDA and CDR2 SQIVND. For this chain, trimming is 7 bases at the V end and 6 bases at the J end, and the number of junction bases without a gene match is 12. To note about this clonotype: Its specific antigen is unknown. No base-level quality is on record; no much larger clone is a single base apart.

Library construction relied on 5' RACE. For sequencing, an Illumina HiSeq 2000 was employed. A universal primer binding site was added through template switching, and the final cDNA carried a unique molecular identifier so that TCR cDNA molecules could be counted accurately. Specific primers in the conserved constant-segment region were used to synthesize first-strand cDNA for the TCR alpha and beta chains. To control for contamination, each cDNA library was double barcoded with a SMART-Mk sample barcode plus Illumina barcodes. Two successive PCR steps introduced TruSeq adapter sequences along with Illumina sample barcodes. The Illumina HiSeq platform was used with custom primers to sequence TCR alpha and beta cDNA libraries. As for the authors' bioinformatics: Unique molecular identifiers were extracted from raw reads with MiGEC, and CDR3 positions were determined with MiXCR. Recombination models were inferred per individual with the repgenHMM and IGoR tools using an EM algorithm. The tcR package in R was used for shared clonotype analysis, with sharing normalized by the product of cloneset sizes. To study raw recombination free of thymic and clonal selection effects, out-of-frame nonproductive sequences were analyzed. TCRdb reworked the public reads: Q25 trimming with fastp, MiXCR clone assembly, productive beta chains retained. CDR3 protein duplicates are merged, each entry listing the most common genes and DNA. What appears here as the V and J calls and clone size reflects TCRdb's work, not the paper's. The table for this sample lists more than 1.5 million distinct CDR3 sequences; about 32% of them were counted only once. Clones ranked in the top ten supply under 0.35% of the sample.

All donors were healthy Caucasians. Beyond this particular receptor, the publication reports: Compared with coincidental sharing between unrelated individuals, an excess of low generation-probability sequences was observed among out-of-frame TCR alpha sequences shared between twins. Because the same donors could not be followed over many years, the conclusions relied on cross-sectional statistical analysis. The excess sharing between twins in beta out-of-frame sequences was weaker because fewer shared sequences reduced the signal-to-noise ratio. Out-of-frame TCR alpha sharing in monozygotic twins was systematically underestimated by recombination models, whereas sharing between unrelated individuals was in agreement with the recombination models. Abundant cord blood beta clonotypes carried fewer insertions; young adult naive repertoires showed a weaker similar trend, while memory repertoires showed none. Zero-insertion analyses could be partly confounded by invariant T cells such as MAIT and iNKT, although diverse VJ usage argued against such confounding for most clonotypes.

Input material: cord blood. The origin of this receptor is a newborn girl in good health. The rearranged segments are TRBV19 and TRBJ1-5, and TRBD1 matches 7 of the central bases. The CDR3 region: CASTPTGVYGQPQHF. Here is the DNA: TGTGCCAGTACCCCCACAGGGGTTTACGGTCAGCCCCAGCATTTT.